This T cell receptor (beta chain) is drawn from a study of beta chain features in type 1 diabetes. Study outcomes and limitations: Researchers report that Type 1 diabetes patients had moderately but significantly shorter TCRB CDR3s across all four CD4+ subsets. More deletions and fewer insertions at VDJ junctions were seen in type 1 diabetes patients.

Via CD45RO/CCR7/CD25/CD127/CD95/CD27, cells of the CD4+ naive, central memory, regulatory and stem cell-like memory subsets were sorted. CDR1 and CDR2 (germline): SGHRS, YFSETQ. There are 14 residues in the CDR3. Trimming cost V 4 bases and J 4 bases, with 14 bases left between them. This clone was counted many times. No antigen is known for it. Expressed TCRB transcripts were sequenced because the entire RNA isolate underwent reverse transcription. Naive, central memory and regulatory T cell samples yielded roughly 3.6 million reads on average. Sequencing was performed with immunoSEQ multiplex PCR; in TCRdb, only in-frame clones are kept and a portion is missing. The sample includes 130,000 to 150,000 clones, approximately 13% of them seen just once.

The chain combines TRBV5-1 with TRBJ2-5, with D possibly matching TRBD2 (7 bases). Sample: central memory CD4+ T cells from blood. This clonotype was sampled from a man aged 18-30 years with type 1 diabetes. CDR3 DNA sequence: TGCGCCAGCAGCCCGGGGGGCGTCGGAGAGACCCAGTACTTC. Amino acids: CASSPGGVGETQYF.